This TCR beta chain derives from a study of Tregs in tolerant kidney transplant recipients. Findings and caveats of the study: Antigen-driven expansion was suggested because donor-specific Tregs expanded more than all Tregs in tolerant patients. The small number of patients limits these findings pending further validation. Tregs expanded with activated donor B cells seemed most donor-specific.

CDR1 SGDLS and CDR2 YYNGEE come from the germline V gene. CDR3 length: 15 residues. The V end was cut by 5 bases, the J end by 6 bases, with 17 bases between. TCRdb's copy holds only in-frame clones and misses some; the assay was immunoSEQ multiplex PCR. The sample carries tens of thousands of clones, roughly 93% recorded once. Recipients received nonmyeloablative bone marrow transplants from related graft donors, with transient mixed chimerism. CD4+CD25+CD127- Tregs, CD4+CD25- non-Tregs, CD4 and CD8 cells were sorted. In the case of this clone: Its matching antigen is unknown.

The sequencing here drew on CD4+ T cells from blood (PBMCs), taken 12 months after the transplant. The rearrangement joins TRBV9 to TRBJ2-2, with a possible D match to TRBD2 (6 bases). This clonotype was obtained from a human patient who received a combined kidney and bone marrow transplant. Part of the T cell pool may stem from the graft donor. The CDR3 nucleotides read TGTGCCAGCAGTCCACTAGCCCCTGGGTCCGGGGAGCTGTTTTTT. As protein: CASSPLAPGSGELFF.